Presented here are 2 T cell receptor beta chains from one specimen sequenced in a study of cytomegalovirus exposure and HLA in healthy donors. 60 Vbeta and 13 Jbeta primers were used in PCR. Libraries were prepared by immunoSEQ multiplex PCR; TCRdb keeps only in-frame clonotypes and omits some of them. This table holds 85,000 to 90,000 clones, 65% to 80% found once. Input material: PBMCs. All receptors derive from a man younger than 40 in good health and CMV-seropositive.

The genes are TRBV29-1 and TRBJ2-7; D is possibly TRBD2 (7 bases). The V gene's germline CDR1 is SQVTM and CDR2 ANQGSEA. This CDR3 is built from 12 residues. V was trimmed by 3 bases and J by 5 bases, leaving 11 bases between them. The CDR3 nucleotides read TGCAGCGTTGACGGGGGGCGCGACGAGCAGTACTTC. Its translation: CSVDGGRDEQYF.

DNA for the CDR3: TGTGCCAGCAGTGCGGGGACAGCCGCCGAGCAGTACTTC. It translates to CASSAGTAAEQYF. The chain combines TRBV2 with TRBJ2-7; TRBD1 matches 7 bases. The CDR3 runs 13 residues. Unmatched junction bases numbered 6, after V lost 4 bases and J lost 6 bases. The germline V gene encodes CDR1 SNHLY and CDR2 FYNNEI.